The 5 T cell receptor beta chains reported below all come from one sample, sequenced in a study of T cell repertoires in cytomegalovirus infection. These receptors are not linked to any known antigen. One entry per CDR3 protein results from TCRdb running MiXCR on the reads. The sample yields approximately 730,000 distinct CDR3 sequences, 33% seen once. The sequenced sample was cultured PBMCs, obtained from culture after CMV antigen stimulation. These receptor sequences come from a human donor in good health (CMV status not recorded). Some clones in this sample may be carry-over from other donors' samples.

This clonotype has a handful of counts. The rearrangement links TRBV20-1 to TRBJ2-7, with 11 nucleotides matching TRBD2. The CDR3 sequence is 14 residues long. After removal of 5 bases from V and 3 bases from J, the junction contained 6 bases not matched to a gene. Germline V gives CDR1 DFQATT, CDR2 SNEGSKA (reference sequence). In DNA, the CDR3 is TGCAGTGCTCCCGGACTAGCGGGCCTCTACGAGCAGTACTTC. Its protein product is CSAPGLAGLYEQYF.

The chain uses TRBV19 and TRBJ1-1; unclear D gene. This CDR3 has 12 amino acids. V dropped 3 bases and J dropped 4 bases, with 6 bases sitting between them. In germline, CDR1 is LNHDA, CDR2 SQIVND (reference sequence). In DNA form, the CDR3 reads TGTGCCAGTAGTATTGGTCCCACTGAAGCTTTCTTT. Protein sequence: CASSIGPTEAFF.

The CDR3 here is CATSDARPHQPQHF. In DNA, the CDR3 is TGTGCCACCAGTGATGCCCGCCCACATCAGCCCCAGCATTTT. The rearrangement links TRBV24-1 to TRBJ1-5; D uncertain. V lost 3 bases and J 5 bases, leaving 10 bases between the germline ends. The CDR3 has 14 residues. Germline CDR1 and CDR2: KGHDR and SFDVKD.

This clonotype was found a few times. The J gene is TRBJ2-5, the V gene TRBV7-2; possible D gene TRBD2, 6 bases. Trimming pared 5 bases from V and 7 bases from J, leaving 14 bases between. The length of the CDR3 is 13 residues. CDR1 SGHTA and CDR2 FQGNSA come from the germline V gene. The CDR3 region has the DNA TGTGCCAGCAGCCCCCCGGGACTGGGGACCCAGTACTTC. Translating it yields CASSPPGLGTQYF.

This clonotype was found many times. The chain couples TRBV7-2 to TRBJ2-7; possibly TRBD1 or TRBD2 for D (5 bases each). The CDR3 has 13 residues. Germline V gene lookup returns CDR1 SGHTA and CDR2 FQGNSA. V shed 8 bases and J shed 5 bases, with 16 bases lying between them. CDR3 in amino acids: CASSPRGLNEQYF. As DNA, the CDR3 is TGTGCCAGCTCCCCGAGGGGATTAAACGAGCAGTACTTC.